The present T cell receptor (beta chain) was sequenced within a study of cytomegalovirus exposure and HLA in healthy donors. Study at large: Earlier, 200 million or so T cells were analyzed, and 90 million to 140 million unique TCR beta sequences were found among them. Within the Caucasian-associated ancestry cluster were roughly 82% of the roughly 400 genotyped donors.

About this clone itself: Its antigen is as yet unknown.

Regarding the study as a whole: Later analysis demonstrated an association between a missense DCLRE1C variant and TCR beta V- and J-gene trimming.

Primers included in the PCR were 60 Vbeta and 13 Jbeta primers. Sequencing used immunoSEQ multiplex PCR; TCRdb keeps in-frame clones, though not all of them. The data show more than 75,000 clones, 79% seen once. Trimming cost V 5 bases and J 4 bases; bases outside gene matches: 12. Germline assignment: CDR1 LNHDA and CDR2 SQIVND (reference sequence). The CDR3 is made up of 16 amino acids. V and J are TRBV19 and TRBJ1-2; 8 bases agree with TRBD1. The source of this sequence is a woman aged 40-49 years in good health and CMV-seropositive. The sequenced material came from PBMCs. The CDR3: CASSSRGRMEAYGYTF. The CDR3 region has the DNA TGTGCCAGTAGTTCCAGGGGGCGGATGGAGGCCTATGGCTACACCTTC.